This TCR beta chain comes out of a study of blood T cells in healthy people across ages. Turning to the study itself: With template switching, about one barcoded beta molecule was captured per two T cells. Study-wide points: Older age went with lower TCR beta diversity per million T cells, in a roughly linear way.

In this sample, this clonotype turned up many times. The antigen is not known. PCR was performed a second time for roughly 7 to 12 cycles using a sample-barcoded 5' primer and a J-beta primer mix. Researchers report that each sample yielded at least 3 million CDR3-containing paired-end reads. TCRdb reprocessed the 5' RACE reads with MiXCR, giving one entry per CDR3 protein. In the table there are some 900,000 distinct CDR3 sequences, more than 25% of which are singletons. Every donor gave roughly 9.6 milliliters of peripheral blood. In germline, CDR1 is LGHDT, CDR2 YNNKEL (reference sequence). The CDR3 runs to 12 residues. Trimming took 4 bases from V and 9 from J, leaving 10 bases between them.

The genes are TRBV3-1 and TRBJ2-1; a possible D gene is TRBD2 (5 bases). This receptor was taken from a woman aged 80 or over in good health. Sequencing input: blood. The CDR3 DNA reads TGTGCCAGCAGCCTTAGGACTCTTGAGCAGTTCTTC. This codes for CASSLRTLEQFF.